This T cell receptor (beta chain) appears in the sequencing data of a study of T cells in tuberculosis. Study summary: In South Africa, adults with active tuberculosis were compared with IGRA-negative and latently infected IGRA-positive adolescents.

The time point was: new active TB diagnosis, blood taken before or within 7 days of starting treatment. Positive smear microscopy and/or M. tuberculosis culture confirmed active disease. The repertoire was sequenced with immunoSEQ multiplex PCR; TCRdb's copy has only in-frame clones and lacks some. The sample has 25,000 to 35,000 clones, 70% to 90% seen once. The CDR3 length is 13 residues. V lost 1 base and J 10 bases, leaving 11 bases between the germline ends. Per germline, CDR1 SGHAT and CDR2 FQNNGV. This clonotype was sampled from an adult with tuberculosis. The V call is TRBV11-2, the J call TRBJ2-1, with D perhaps matching TRBD1 (5 bases). The sample in question was PBMCs, obtained at tuberculosis diagnosis. CDR3 amino acids: CASSLVDSGEQFF. For the CDR3, the DNA is TGTGCCAGCAGCTTAGTCGACAGTGGGGAGCAGTTCTTC.